The 7 T cell receptor beta chains given below trace back to one sample, sequenced in a study of post-analysis software for immune sequencing data. General study results and limits: Five or six TRBV segments appeared more often in patients than in controls, and TRBV5-6, TRBV5-1 and TRBV20-1 were among these.

Antigens for these TCRs are unknown. Incorporated into the TCR beta cDNA libraries were unique molecular identifiers, which served to reduce PCR and sequencing biases. Each CDR3 protein is one row after TCRdb ran MiXCR on the PCR reads. The top ten hold around an eighth of the sample, which has roughly 410,000 distinct CDR3 sequences, around a third seen once. Sequenced sample: blood. Receptors were obtained from a girl aged 10 to 17 with multiple sclerosis.

V is TRBV28 and J is TRBJ2-1, with 8 positions matching TRBD2. Per the germline V gene, CDR1 is MDHEN and CDR2 is SYDVKM. CDR3 size: 16 residues. V lost 3 bases, J lost 3 bases, and 7 bases stayed unmatched. CDR3 loop: CASSLSSGGFYNEQFF. The DNA for the CDR3 is TGTGCCAGCAGTTTGTCCAGCGGGGGTTTCTACAATGAGCAGTTCTTC.

This chain joins TRBV10-3 and TRBJ1-6; D is perhaps TRBD1 (6 bases). The CDR3 totals 13 residues. CDR1 is ENHRY and CDR2 is SYGVKD in the germline V gene. The V end was cut by 10 bases, the J end by 8 bases, with 15 bases between. CDR3 coding DNA: TGTGCCACTGCGGGACAATGGGATTCACCCCTCCACTTT. Translated: CATAGQWDSPLHF.

The genes are TRBV28 and TRBJ1-5, with D perhaps TRBD1 (6 bases). Germline V gene data show CDR1 as MDHEN and CDR2 as SYDVKM. Trimming removed 3 bases from V and 0 bases from J, with 12 bases in between. CDR3 length: 16 amino acids. In DNA form, the CDR3 reads TGTGCCAGCAGTTTGTTGCCAGGGGTTAGCAATCAGCCCCAGCATTTT. It codes for CASSLLPGVSNQPQHF.

V is TRBV29-1 and J is TRBJ1-1, with D maybe TRBD1 (5 bases). Germline loops: CDR1 SQVTM, CDR2 ANQGSEA. There are 14 residues in the CDR3. Trimming took off 0 bases at V and 5 bases at J, with 13 bases between the two ends. CDR3 DNA sequence: TGCAGCGTTGAAGATGGCCAGGGACTAACTGAAGCTTTCTTT. Residues: CSVEDGQGLTEAFF.

This clonotype was detected only a few times. V usage is TRBV5-5 and J usage is TRBJ2-7; 7 bases line up with TRBD1. There are 15 residues in the CDR3. Germline V lookup: CDR1 SGHKS, CDR2 YYEKEE (reference sequence). The V gene end was trimmed by 0 bases and the J gene end by 6 bases; junction bases not matched to a gene: 9. DNA of the CDR3: TGTGCCAGCAGCTTGGGACCGACAGGGTATGGCGAGCAGTACTTC. This sequence encodes CASSLGPTGYGEQYF.

The rearrangement links TRBV12-3 or TRBV12-4 to TRBJ1-1; tentative D call: TRBD1 (6 bases). V shed 2 bases and J shed 11 bases, with 24 bases lying between them. The CDR3 length is 16 residues. CDR3 in DNA: TGTGCCAGCAGTTTAACGGTGGGGGCCGGAACACCACGGGCTTTCTTT. Its protein is CASSLTVGAGTPRAFF.

A note on this clonotype: A read error may account for a junction end that differs from germline. The chain couples TRBV2 to TRBJ1-4; no clear D gene. The V gene's germline CDR1 is SNHLY and CDR2 FYNNEI. The CDR3 is made up of 14 amino acids. In DNA form, the CDR3 reads TGTGCCAGCAAAGGACCAAGCTTAAATGGAAAACTGTTTTTT. It translates to CASKGPSLNGKLFF.